A single sample is the source of the 20 T cell receptor beta chains below, sequenced in a study of radiation and T cells in renal cell carcinoma. Described time point: baseline pretreatment blood. The treatment is: 15 Gy SBRT to primary tumor, nephrectomy 4 weeks later. This table comes from immunoSEQ multiplex PCR, and its TCRdb copy is limited to in-frame clones, with some not included. The table lists approximately 140,000 clones, about 85% of them singletons, with approximately 4% in the top ten. The sequencing here drew on blood, taken from a patient whose treatment included radiotherapy and nephrectomy. Receptors originate from a woman aged 65 to 85 with renal cell carcinoma.

This CDR3 reads CASNLVGNEQFF. Written as DNA, the CDR3 is TGTGCCAGCAACCTCGTCGGGAATGAGCAGTTCTTC. The J gene is TRBJ2-1, the V gene TRBV11-2; D uncertain. The CDR3 consists of 12 residues. Trimming took 7 bases from V and 7 from J, leaving 11 bases between them. Looked up from germline, CDR1 is SGHAT and CDR2 is FQNNGV. The variable domain in full, with the rest retrieved from reference TRBV11-2 and TRBJ2-1, is EAGVAQSPRYKIIEKRQSVAFWCNPISGHATLYWYQQILGQGPKLLIQFQNNGVVDDSQLPKDRFSAERLKGVDSTLKIQPAKLEDSAVYLCASNLVGNEQFFGPGTRLTVL.

This chain uses TRBV5-4 with TRBJ2-3; perhaps TRBD2 as D (6 bases). This CDR3 contains 14 residues. V dropped 4 bases and J dropped 3 bases, with 12 bases sitting between them. In germline, CDR1 is SGHNT, CDR2 YYREEE (reference sequence). The CDR3: CASSRGGGTDTQYF. Here the CDR3 DNA reads TGTGCCAGCAGCCGGGGAGGAGGGACAGATACGCAGTATTTT. The full variable domain, rest sourced from reference TRBV5-4 and TRBJ2-3, is ETGVTQSPTHLIKTRGQQVTLRCSSQSGHNTVSWYQQALGQGPQFIFQYYREEENGRGNFPPRFSGLQFPNYSSELNVNALELDDSALYLCASSRGGGTDTQYFGPGTRLTVL.

CDR3 in amino acids: CASSEGVNQPQHF. The DNA of the CDR3 is TGTGCCAGCAGCGAGGGAGTCAATCAGCCCCAGCATTTT. This chain connects TRBV11-3 to TRBJ1-5; D not certain. Germline CDR1 is SGHNT and CDR2 is YENEEA. The CDR3 covers 13 residues. Trimming left V 5 bases short and J 3 bases short, with 8 bases between.

J is TRBJ1-4 and V is TRBV10-3, with no clear D. From germline, CDR1 is ENHRY and CDR2 SYGVKD. CDR3 length: 15 residues. Between the trimmed V and J ends, which lost 2 bases and 0 bases, there was a span of 7 bases. The DNA for the CDR3 is TGTGCCATCAGTGAGGGGCAAGCAACTAATGAAAAACTGTTTTTT. It specifies CAISEGQATNEKLFF.

The V call is TRBV5-6, the J call TRBJ1-3; 11 bases match TRBD1. CDR3 size: 16 residues. Germline V CDR1 and CDR2: SGHDT, YYEEEE. V lost 3 bases, J lost 2 bases, and 4 bases stayed unmatched. CDR3: CASSWTGQGAGNTIYF. The CDR3 region has the DNA TGTGCCAGCAGCTGGACGGGACAGGGGGCTGGAAACACCATATATTTT.

This chain uses TRBV6-5 with TRBJ1-1, with TRBD1 matching over 7 bases. Germline V lookup: CDR1 MNHEY, CDR2 SVGAGI. With 6 bases clipped from V and 5 bases from J, the junction kept 6 bases outside the gene matches. The CDR3 is 13 residues long. CDR3 loop: CASSQTGATEAFF. CDR3 nucleotides: TGTGCCAGCAGCCAAACAGGGGCTACTGAAGCTTTCTTT.

The chain combines TRBV13 with TRBJ2-5; TRBD2 matches at 9 bases. CDR1 is PRHDT and CDR2 is FYEKMQ in the germline V gene (reference sequence). This CDR3 contains 16 residues. The V gene end was trimmed by 4 bases and the J gene end by 2 bases; junction bases not matched to a gene: 8. The CDR3 reads CASSSLSGGGQETQYF. Here the CDR3 DNA reads TGTGCCAGCAGCTCCCTTAGCGGGGGTGGGCAAGAGACCCAGTACTTC. Full variable domain (rest looked up from reference TRBV13 and TRBJ2-5): AAGVIQSPRHLIKEKRETATLKCYPIPRHDTVYWYQQGPGQDPQFLISFYEKMQSDKGSIPDRFSAQQFSDYHSELNMSSLELGDSALYFCASSSLSGGGQETQYFGPGTRLLVL.

This chain links TRBV27 with TRBJ1-2; TRBD1 aligns across 7 bases. V was pared by 5 bases and J by 0 bases, with 15 bases of the junction left unmatched. This CDR3 is built from 18 residues. Germline lookup yields CDR1 MNHEY and CDR2 SMNVEV (reference sequence). This chain's CDR3 is CASSPLTWTGTANYGYTF. The DNA for the CDR3 is TGTGCCAGCAGTCCCCTCACCTGGACAGGAACTGCTAACTATGGCTACACCTTC.

In its sample, this clone was seen a few times. The J gene is TRBJ2-3, the V gene TRBV7-8; 13 bases line up with TRBD2. V was clipped by 5 bases and J by 4 bases; unmatched bases: 9. The germline V gene encodes CDR1 SGHVS and CDR2 FQNEAQ. The CDR3 contains 17 residues. CDR3 sequence reads: CASSPELAGGRADTQYF. CDR3 nucleotides: TGTGCCAGCAGCCCGGAACTAGCGGGGGGGAGGGCAGATACGCAGTATTTT.

The genes are TRBV5-4 and TRBJ2-5, with a possible D match to TRBD2 (6 bases). CDR3 size: 15 residues. The germline V gene has CDR1 SGHNT and CDR2 YYREEE (reference sequence). V gave up 5 bases and J gave up 2 bases, with 16 bases separating them. The CDR3 nucleotides read TGTGCCAGCAGAACCCGAACGGCGGGACAAGAGACCCAGTACTTC. This sequence encodes CASRTRTAGQETQYF.

The V call is TRBV5-1, the J call TRBJ1-2, with D uncertain. CDR3 length: 12 amino acids. Trimming took 4 bases from V and 5 from J, leaving 9 bases between them. The germline V gene encodes CDR1 SGHRS and CDR2 YFSETQ. The CDR3: CASSLQPYGYTF. CDR3 bases: TGCGCCAGCAGCCTCCAACCTTATGGCTACACCTTC.

The chain has TRBV6-1 and TRBJ2-2; 10 bases are shared with TRBD2. Germline V gene sequence: CDR1 MNHNS, CDR2 SASEGT. This CDR3 spans 15 amino acids. The trim removed 2 bases at V and 4 bases at J, leaving 1 base unmatched. The CDR3 DNA sequence: TGTGCCAGCAGTGAACTAGCGGGGGTCACCGGGGAGCTGTTTTTT. It translates to CASSELAGVTGELFF.

The CDR3 nucleotides read TGTGCCAGCGGAGGGGCCCCAGAGACCCAGTACTTC. Its protein is CASGGAPETQYF. V and J are TRBV25-1 and TRBJ2-5, with D possibly matching TRBD2 (6 bases). Trimming cost V 8 bases and J 4 bases, with 11 bases left between them. CDR3 length equals 12 residues. Germline V gene sequence: CDR1 MGHDK, CDR2 SYGVNS.

The chain joins TRBV6-5 to TRBJ1-1, with D unclear. This CDR3 contains 14 residues. V was pared by 4 bases and J by 6 bases, with 15 bases between. Looked up from germline, CDR1 is MNHEY and CDR2 is SVGAGI. CDR3 DNA: TGTGCCAGCAGTTTCGGATTGGCGGGAGCTGAAGCTTTCTTT. This translates into CASSFGLAGAEAFF.

Written as DNA, the CDR3 is TGTGCCAGCAGCCCGGGGGCGGGGGGTCAGAACACCGGGGAGCTGTTTTTT. As protein: CASSPGAGGQNTGELFF. The rearrangement links TRBV4-2 to TRBJ2-2, with 8 positions matching TRBD2. Losses at the gene ends were 4 bases for V and 1 base for J; bases not matched to a gene: 8. Per the germline V gene, CDR1 is LGHNA and CDR2 is YNFKEQ. The CDR3 runs 17 residues.

The chain recombines TRBV10-3 with TRBJ2-7, with D perhaps given as TRBD1 or TRBD2 (5 bases each). Trimming took 3 bases from V and 3 from J, leaving 15 bases between them. This CDR3 region has 15 residues. Germline loops: CDR1 ENHRY, CDR2 SYGVKD. CDR3 DNA sequence: TGTGCCATCAGTGAAGCGGTCGTTGGGGGCTACGAGCAGTACTTC. Amino acid sequence: CAISEAVVGGYEQYF.

The genes are TRBV4-2 and TRBJ1-2; 7 nucleotides line up with TRBD1. This CDR3 comprises 16 residues. The V gene end was trimmed by 7 bases and the J gene end by 6 bases; junction bases not matched to a gene: 17. CDR1 is LGHNA, CDR2 YNFKEQ, per germline. The CDR3 nucleotides read TGTGCCAGCACCCTCAGGCGAGGGGGCTTTACAAATGGCTACACCTTC. It yields the protein CASTLRRGGFTNGYTF.

The chain has TRBV7-6 and TRBJ2-1, with D perhaps assigned TRBD1 or TRBD2 (5 bases each). V was pared by 5 bases and J by 5 bases, with 19 bases between. The CDR3 has 16 residues. Germline CDR1 reads SGHVS; CDR2 reads FNYEAQ. The CDR3 sequence is CASSPVSGLINNEQFF. The DNA for the CDR3 is TGTGCCAGCAGCCCAGTCTCGGGGCTTATTAACAATGAGCAGTTCTTC.

This clone showed up just once. The chain employs TRBV5-1 and TRBJ1-3; D not resolved. Germline CDR1 SGHRS, CDR2 YFSETQ. The CDR3 sequence is 19 residues long. The V and J ends lost 2 bases and 0 bases respectively, with 21 bases between them. Here the CDR3 DNA reads TGCGCCAGCAGCTTTTCCGGAGGGCTCCTCTCTTCCTCTGGAAACACCATATATTTT. It codes for CASSFSGGLLSSSGNTIYF.

This clone was found once. The V and J genes are TRBV29-1 and TRBJ2-3; D is unclear. Germline CDR1 reads SQVTM; CDR2 reads ANQGSEA. V lost 4 bases and J lost 2, with 10 bases in between. CDR3 length: 13 residues. The CDR3: CSVAVGITDTQYF. CDR3 nucleotide sequence: TGCAGCGTTGCGGTGGGGATCACAGATACGCAGTATTTT.